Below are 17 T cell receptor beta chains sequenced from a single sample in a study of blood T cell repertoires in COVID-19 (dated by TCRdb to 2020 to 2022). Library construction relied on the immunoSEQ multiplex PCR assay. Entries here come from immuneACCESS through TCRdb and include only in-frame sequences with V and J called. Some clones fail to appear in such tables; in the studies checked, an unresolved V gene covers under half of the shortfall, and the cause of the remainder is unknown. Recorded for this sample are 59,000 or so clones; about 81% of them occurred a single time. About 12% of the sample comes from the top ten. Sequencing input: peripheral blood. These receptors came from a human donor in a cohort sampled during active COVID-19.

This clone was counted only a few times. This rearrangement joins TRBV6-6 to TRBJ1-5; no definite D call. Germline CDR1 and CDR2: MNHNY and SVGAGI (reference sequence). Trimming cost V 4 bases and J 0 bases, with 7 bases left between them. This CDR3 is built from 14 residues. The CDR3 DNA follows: TGTGCCAGCAGTTTAGCCCATAGCAATCAGCCCCAGCATTTT. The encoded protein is CASSLAHSNQPQHF.

The CDR3 coding sequence is TGCAGCGTAACTAGCAAGTCATCCTTGGGGGGGGACCAAGAGACCCAGTACTTC. This translates into CSVTSKSSLGGDQETQYF. J is TRBJ2-5 and V is TRBV29-1; TRBD2 aligns across 7 bases. With 6 bases clipped from V and 0 bases from J, the junction kept 19 bases outside the gene matches. Per the germline V gene, CDR1 is SQVTM and CDR2 is ANQGSEA. The CDR3 totals 18 residues.

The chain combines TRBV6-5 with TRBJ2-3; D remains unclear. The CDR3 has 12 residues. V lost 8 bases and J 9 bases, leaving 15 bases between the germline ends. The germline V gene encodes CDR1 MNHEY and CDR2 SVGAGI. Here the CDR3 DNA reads TGTGCCAGCGGTCCTTCTAGTGGGACGCAGTATTTT. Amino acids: CASGPSSGTQYF.

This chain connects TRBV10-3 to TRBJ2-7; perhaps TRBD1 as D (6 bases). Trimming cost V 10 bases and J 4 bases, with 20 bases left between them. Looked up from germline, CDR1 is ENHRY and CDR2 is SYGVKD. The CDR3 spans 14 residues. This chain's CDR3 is CATISISGVYEQYF. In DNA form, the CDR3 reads TGTGCCACCATCAGTATATCAGGGGTATACGAGCAGTACTTC.

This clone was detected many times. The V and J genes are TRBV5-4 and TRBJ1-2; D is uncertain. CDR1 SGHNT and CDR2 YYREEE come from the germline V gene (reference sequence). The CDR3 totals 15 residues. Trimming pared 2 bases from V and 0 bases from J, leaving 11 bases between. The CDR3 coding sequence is TGTGCCAGCAGCTTACCTCCTTTAGCTAACTATGGCTACACCTTC. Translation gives CASSLPPLANYGYTF.

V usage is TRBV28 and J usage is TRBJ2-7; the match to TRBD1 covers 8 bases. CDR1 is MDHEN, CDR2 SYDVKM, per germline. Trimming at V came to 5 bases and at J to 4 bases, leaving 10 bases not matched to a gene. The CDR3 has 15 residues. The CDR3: CASSDTGGSFYEQYV. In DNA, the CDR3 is TGTGCCAGCAGTGATACAGGGGGGTCCTTTTACGAGCAGTACGTC.

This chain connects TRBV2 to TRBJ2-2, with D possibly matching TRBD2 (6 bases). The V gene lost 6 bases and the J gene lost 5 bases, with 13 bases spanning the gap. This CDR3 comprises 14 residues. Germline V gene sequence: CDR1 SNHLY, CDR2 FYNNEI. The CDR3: CASSRRDSTGELFF. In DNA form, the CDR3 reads TGTGCCAGCAGCCGCCGGGACTCTACCGGGGAGCTGTTTTTT.

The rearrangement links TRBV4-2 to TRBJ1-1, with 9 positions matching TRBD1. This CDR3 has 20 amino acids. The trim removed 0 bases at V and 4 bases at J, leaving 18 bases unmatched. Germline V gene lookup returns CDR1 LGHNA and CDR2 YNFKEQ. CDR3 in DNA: TGTGCCAGCAGCCAAGACTTTACAGGGGGCGCAAGTTGGGAGAGCACTGAAGCTTTCTTT. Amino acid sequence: CASSQDFTGGASWESTEAFF.

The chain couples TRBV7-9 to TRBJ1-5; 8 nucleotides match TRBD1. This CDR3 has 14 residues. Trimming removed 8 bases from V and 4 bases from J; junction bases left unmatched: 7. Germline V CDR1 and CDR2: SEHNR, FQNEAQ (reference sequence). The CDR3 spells CASQGTGGNQPQHF. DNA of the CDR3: TGTGCCAGCCAAGGGACAGGCGGTAATCAGCCCCAGCATTTT.

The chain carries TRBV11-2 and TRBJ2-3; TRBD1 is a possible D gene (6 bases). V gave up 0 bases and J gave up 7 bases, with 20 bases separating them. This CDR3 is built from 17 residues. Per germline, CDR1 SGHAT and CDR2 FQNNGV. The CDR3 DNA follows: TGTGCCAGCAGCTTAGATTCCCTGGGTGGGGGACATAATACGCAGTATTTT. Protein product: CASSLDSLGGGHNTQYF.

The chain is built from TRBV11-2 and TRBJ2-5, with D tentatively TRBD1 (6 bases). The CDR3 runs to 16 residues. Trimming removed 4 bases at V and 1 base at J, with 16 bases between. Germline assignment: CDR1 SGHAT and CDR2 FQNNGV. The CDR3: CASSSGMRQAQETQYF. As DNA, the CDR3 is TGTGCCAGCAGCTCGGGAATGCGACAGGCCCAAGAGACCCAGTACTTC.

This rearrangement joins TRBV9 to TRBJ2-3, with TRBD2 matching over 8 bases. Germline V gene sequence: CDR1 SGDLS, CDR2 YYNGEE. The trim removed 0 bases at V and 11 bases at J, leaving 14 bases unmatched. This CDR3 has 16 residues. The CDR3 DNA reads TGTGCCAGCAGCGTAGTTATAGCGGGGTCGGGTTCGGGGCAGTATTTT. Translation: CASSVVIAGSGSGQYF.

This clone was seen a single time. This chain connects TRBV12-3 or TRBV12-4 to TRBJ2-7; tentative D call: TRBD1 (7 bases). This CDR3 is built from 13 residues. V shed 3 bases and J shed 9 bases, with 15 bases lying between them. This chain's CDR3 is CASSLGGQSRQYF. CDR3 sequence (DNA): TGTGCCAGCAGTTTGGGGGGACAGTCTCGGCAGTACTTC.

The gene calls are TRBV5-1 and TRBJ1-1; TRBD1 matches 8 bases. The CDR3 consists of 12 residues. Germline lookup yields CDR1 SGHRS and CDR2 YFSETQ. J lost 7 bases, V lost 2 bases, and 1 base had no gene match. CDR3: CASSLTGGEAFF. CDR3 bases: TGCGCCAGCAGCTTAACAGGGGGTGAAGCTTTCTTT.

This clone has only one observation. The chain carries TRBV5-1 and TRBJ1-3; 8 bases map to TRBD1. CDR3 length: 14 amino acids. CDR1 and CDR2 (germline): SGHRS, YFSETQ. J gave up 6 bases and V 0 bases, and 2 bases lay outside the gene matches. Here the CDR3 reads CASSLGRGPNTIYF. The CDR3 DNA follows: TGCGCCAGCAGCTTGGGCAGGGGGCCAAACACCATATATTTT.

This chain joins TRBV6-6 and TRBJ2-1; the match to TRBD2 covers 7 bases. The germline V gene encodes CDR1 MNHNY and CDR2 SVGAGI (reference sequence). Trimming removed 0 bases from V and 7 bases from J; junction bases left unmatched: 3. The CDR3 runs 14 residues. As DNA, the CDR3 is TGTGCCAGCAGTTACTCTGGCGGGGGAAATGAGCAGTTCTTC. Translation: CASSYSGGGNEQFF.

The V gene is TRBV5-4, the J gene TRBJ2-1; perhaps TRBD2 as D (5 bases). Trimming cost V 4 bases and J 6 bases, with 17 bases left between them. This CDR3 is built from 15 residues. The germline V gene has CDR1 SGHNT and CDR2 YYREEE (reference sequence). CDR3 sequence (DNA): TGTGCCAGCAGCCCCTCGGCTAGCAGGACCAATGAGCAGTTCTTC. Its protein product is CASSPSASRTNEQFF.